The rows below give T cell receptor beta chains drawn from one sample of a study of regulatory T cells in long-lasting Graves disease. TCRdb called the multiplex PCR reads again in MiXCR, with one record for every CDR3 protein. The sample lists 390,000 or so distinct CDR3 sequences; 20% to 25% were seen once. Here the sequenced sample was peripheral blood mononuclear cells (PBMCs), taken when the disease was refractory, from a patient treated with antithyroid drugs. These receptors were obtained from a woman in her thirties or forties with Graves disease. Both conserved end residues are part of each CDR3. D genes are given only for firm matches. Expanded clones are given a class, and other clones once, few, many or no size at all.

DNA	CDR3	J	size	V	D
TGTGCCAGCAGACAGCCCGGGGGCAATCAGCCCCAGCATTTT	CASRQPGGNQPQHF	TRBJ1-5	many	TRBV12-3/TRBV12-4	-
TGTGCCACCAGTGATTCGTGGAGCTCCTACAATGAGCAGTTCTTC	CATSDSWSSYNEQFF	TRBJ2-1	-	TRBV24-1	-
TGTGCCAGCAGACTCCAGCGGGGCTCGAACACCGGGGAGCTGTTTTTT	CASRLQRGSNTGELFF	TRBJ2-2	many	TRBV2	TRBD2
TGTGCCAGCCAAGCGGTTGGGTCCTACGAGCAGTACTTC	CASQAVGSYEQYF	TRBJ2-7	-	TRBV9	-
TGTGCCATCAGTGGGACAGGTTCGGGGTACGAGCAGTACTTC	CAISGTGSGYEQYF	TRBJ2-7	-	TRBV10-3	TRBD1
TGTGCCAGCGGTATATCTAGGGGTGCTCGGGGTGAAGCTTTCTTT	CASGISRGARGEAFF	TRBJ1-1	-	TRBV12-3/TRBV12-4	-
TGCAGCGTTGTGAGGACAGGGGTTTACGAGCAGTACTTC	CSVVRTGVYEQYF	TRBJ2-7	few	TRBV29-1	TRBD1
TGTGCCAGCAGCTTAATCGGGAGGTACGAGCAGTACTTC	CASSLIGRYEQYF	TRBJ2-7	many	TRBV11-2	TRBD2
TGTGCCAGCAGCGTAGCGAGCTCCTACGAGCAGTACTTC	CASSVASSYEQYF	TRBJ2-7	-	TRBV9	-
TGTGCCAGCAGTTTGGTGGAAGTGGTCACTGAAGCTTTCTTT	CASSLVEVVTEAFF	TRBJ1-1	many	TRBV28	-
TGTGCCAGCTCACCGGGACTCCGAGGAGAGACCCAGTACTTC	CASSPGLRGETQYF	TRBJ2-5	-	TRBV18	-
TGTGCCAGCCGGAAAGGACAGGGGGCATCAGATACGCAGTATTTT	CASRKGQGASDTQYF	TRBJ2-3	-	TRBV6-1	TRBD1
TGCAGTGCTCATAGCGGGAGCATCTCCTACAATGAGCAGTTCTTC	CSAHSGSISYNEQFF	TRBJ2-1	-	TRBV20-1	TRBD2
TGTGCCAGCAGCCTGACAGCATACCAAGAGACCCAGTACTTC	CASSLTAYQETQYF	TRBJ2-5	few	TRBV7-9	-
TGTGCCACCAGTGCACCTGGGAAGTCCTACGAGCAGTACTTC	CATSAPGKSYEQYF	TRBJ2-7	many	TRBV24-1	-
TGTGCCAGCAGTGTACTAGAGTCCTTCTACGAGCAGTACTTC	CASSVLESFYEQYF	TRBJ2-7	many	TRBV6-2/TRBV6-3	-
TGTGCCACCAGCAGAGATCGGGCGGATGGAAACACCATATATTTT	CATSRDRADGNTIYF	TRBJ1-3	-	TRBV15	-
TGTGCCAGCCGAAAACTAGCGGGAGGGACGGACACCGGGGAGCTGTTTTTT	CASRKLAGGTDTGELFF	TRBJ2-2	-	TRBV7-3	TRBD2
TGTGCCAGCACCCCTTTTGGCGGACAACCACCAGATACGCAGTATTTT	CASTPFGGQPPDTQYF	TRBJ2-3	-	TRBV28	-
TGTGCCAGCAGTTTATGGGGACAGGGGATGGAGGCTGGGGCCAACGTCCTGACTTTC	CASSLWGQGMEAGANVLTF	TRBJ2-6	few	TRBV28	TRBD1
TGTGCCAGCAGTTTGCATCCGTTGGGATCCTACGAGCAGTACTTC	CASSLHPLGSYEQYF	TRBJ2-7	many	TRBV28	-
TGTGCCAGCAGCGTAGCGACCACAGGGACCCAGTACTTC	CASSVATTGTQYF	TRBJ2-5	-	TRBV2	-
TGCAGTGCTAGCCTCCTCCCCACGACAGGGGCGAACCTCTACGAGCAGTACTTC	CSASLLPTTGANLYEQYF	TRBJ2-7	-	TRBV20-1	TRBD1
TGTGCCAGCAGCCGCGGACGGGGCACTGAAGCTTTCTTT	CASSRGRGTEAFF	TRBJ1-1	-	TRBV5-6	-
TGTGCCAGCAGCCAAGATACGCTAGCGGGAGGAACCGGGGAGCTGTTTTTT	CASSQDTLAGGTGELFF	TRBJ2-2	-	TRBV14	TRBD2
TGTGCCAGCAGCCGAATGTTACAGGGGCCTAATGAAAAACCGTTTTTT	CASSRMLQGPNEKPFF	TRBJ1-4	-	TRBV7-9	TRBD1
TGTGCCAGCAGTTACGTTGCGGGGGACTACGAGCAGTACTTC	CASSYVAGDYEQYF	TRBJ2-7	-	TRBV28	TRBD2
TGTGCCAGCAGTTTAGCGCCACGAGAAGAGACCCAGTACTTC	CASSLAPREETQYF	TRBJ2-5	many	TRBV12-3/TRBV12-4	-
TGCAGCGTTCTGGGGGGGACAGGGAGCTCCTACGAGCAGTACTTC	CSVLGGTGSSYEQYF	TRBJ2-7	-	TRBV29-1	TRBD1
TGTGCCAGCAGCGCGGACGCCGGCGGAACTGAAGCTTTCTTT	CASSADAGGTEAFF	TRBJ1-1	few	TRBV9	-
TGTGCCAGCAGTTTTTTAGTGTTCCCAAAGCAGTACTTC	CASSFLVFPKQYF	TRBJ2-7	many	TRBV28	-
TGTGCCAGCAGTTATTTACAGGGCGCCCTCCACTTT	CASSYLQGALHF	TRBJ1-6	many	TRBV6-5	-
TGTGCCAGTAGTACTCCACCGGGACTAGCGGGAGTTATCGGGGAGCTGTTTTTT	CASSTPPGLAGVIGELFF	TRBJ2-2	few	TRBV19	TRBD2
TGTGCCAGCAGCTTAGTAACGCGGGTTTCCCAAGAGACCCAGTACTTC	CASSLVTRVSQETQYF	TRBJ2-5	few	TRBV7-6	-
TGTGCCAGCAGTTCAGGGTTCGGAGCTAATCAGCCCCAGCATTTT	CASSSGFGANQPQHF	TRBJ1-5	few	TRBV27	-